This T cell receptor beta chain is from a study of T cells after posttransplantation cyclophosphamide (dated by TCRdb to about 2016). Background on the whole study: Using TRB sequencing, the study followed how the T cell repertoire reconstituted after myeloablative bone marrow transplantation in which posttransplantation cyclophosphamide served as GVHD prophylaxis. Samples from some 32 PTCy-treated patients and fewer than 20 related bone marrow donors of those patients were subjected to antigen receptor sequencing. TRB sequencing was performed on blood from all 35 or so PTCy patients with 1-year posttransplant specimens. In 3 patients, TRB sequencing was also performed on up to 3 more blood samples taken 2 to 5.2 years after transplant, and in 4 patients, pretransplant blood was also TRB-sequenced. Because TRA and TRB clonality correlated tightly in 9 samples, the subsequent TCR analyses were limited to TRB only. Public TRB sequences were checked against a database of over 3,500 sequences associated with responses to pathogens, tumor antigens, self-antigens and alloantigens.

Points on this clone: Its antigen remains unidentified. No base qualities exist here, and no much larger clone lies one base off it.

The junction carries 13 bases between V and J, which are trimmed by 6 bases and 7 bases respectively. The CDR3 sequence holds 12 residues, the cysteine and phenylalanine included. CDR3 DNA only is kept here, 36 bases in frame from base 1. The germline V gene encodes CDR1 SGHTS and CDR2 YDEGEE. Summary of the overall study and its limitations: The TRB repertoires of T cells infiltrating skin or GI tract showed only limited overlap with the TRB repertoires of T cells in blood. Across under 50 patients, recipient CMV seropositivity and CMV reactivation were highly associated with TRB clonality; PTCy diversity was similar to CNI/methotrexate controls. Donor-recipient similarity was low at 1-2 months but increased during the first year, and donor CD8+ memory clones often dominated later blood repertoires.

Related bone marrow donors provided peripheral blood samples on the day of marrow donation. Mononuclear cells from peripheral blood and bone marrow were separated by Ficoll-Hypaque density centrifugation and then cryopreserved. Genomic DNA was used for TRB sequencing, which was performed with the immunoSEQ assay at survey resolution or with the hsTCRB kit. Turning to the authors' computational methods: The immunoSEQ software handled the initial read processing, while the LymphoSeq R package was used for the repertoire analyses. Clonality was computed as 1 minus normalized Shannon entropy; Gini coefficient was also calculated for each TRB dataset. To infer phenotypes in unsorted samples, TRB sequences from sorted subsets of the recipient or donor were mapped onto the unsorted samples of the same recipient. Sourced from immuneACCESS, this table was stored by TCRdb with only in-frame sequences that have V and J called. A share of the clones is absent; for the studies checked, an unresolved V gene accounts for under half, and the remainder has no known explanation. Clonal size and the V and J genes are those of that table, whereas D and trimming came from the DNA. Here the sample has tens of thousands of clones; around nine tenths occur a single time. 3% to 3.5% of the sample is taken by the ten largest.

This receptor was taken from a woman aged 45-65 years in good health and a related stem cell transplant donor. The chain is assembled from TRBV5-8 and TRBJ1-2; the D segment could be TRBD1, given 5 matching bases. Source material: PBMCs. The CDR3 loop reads CASTRRGPGYTF. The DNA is TGTGCCAGCACCCGTAGGGGTCCTGGCTACACCTTC.